This T cell receptor (beta chain) emerged from a study of read filtering for tumor transcriptome and immune sequencing. From roughly 0.4 ug of RNA, a library with molecular barcoded alpha/delta and beta/gamma adaptors was made. TCRdb itself ran the reads through MiXCR, one entry per CDR3 protein. The sample records 40,000 to 50,000 distinct CDR3 sequences, 13% being singletons. From germline, CDR1 is MNHEY and CDR2 SMNVEV (reference sequence). The CDR3 extends over 13 amino acids. V was trimmed by 8 bases and J by 5 bases, leaving 16 bases between them. Ten or more counts support this clonotype. This TCR came from a donor at least 40 years old with multiple myeloma. Sequences were obtained from a population of CD138-negative cells sorted from bone marrow. The chain is built from TRBV27 and TRBJ2-7, with TRBD1 as a possible D gene (6 bases). The DNA of the CDR3 is TGTGCCAGCTGGGCAGGGGACCCCAACGAGCAGTACTTC. As protein: CASWAGDPNEQYF.